This T cell receptor (beta chain) came from a study of cytomegalovirus exposure and HLA in healthy donors. Whole-study results and caveats: In a later analysis, a missense DCLRE1C variant was linked to TCR beta V- and J-gene trimming. CMV antigen specificity of a few CMV-associated chains was confirmed in vitro. Equally common other TCR beta chains were less clonally expanded than HLA-associated ones, a later analysis found.

With 60 Vbeta and 13 Jbeta primers, the PCR was carried out. The repertoire was sequenced with immunoSEQ multiplex PCR; TCRdb's copy has only in-frame clones and lacks some. In the table there are 100,000 to 130,000 clones, roughly 80% of which are singletons. A note on this clone: Its antigen is undetermined.

Between the trimmed V and J ends, which lost 0 bases and 5 bases, there was a span of 11 bases. Per germline, CDR1 SGDLS and CDR2 YYNGEE. The CDR3 runs 14 residues. Sample: PBMCs. This TCR was recovered from a man aged 25 to 40 in good health and CMV-seronegative. The chain employs TRBV9 and TRBJ1-2; D possibly corresponds to TRBD1 (5 bases). CDR3 bases: TGTGCCAGCAGCGTAGAAGGGGCGGGATATGGCTACACCTTC. It specifies CASSVEGAGYGYTF.